Detailed here is one TCR beta chain. Its matching antigen is unknown. This record comes from a study of T cell responses to AZD1222 COVID-19 vaccine. Whole-study findings and limits: Just a handful of AZD1222 recipients tested seropositive at baseline. The sample set comprised mostly white British donors with more females, and clonal diversity was possibly underestimated.

TCRdb keeps only in-frame clones here, not all; method: immunoSEQ multiplex PCR. Of approximately 110,000 clones listed, around 90% are singletons. Trimming removed 5 bases from V and 2 bases from J, with 14 bases in between. The CDR3 is made up of 15 amino acids. Germline V gene lookup returns CDR1 LNHDA and CDR2 SQIVND (reference sequence). The source material was peripheral blood, sampled on day 0 of AZD1222 vaccination. The origin of this receptor is an adult in good health. The genes are TRBV19 and TRBJ2-3, with D possibly being TRBD2 (6 bases). In DNA form, the CDR3 reads TGTGCCAGTAGTTCATTCGGACTATACACAGATACGCAGTATTTT. Translating it yields CASSSFGLYTDTQYF.